The 28 T cell receptor beta chains presented below share a single source sample, sequenced in a study of regulatory T cells in long-lasting Graves disease. Construction of the TCR beta libraries employed iRepertoire HTBI primers in conjunction with Arm-PCR of CDR3 regions. TCRdb recomputed calls from the multiplex PCR reads with MiXCR, one row per CDR3 protein. The repertoire consists of about 220,000 distinct CDR3 sequences, with approximately 18% occurring once and the leading ten covering 10% to 15%. Time point given: newly diagnosed GD, antithyroid drugs for less than 3 months. The TCR library used RNA extracted from PBMCs. The same data also contributed to another study, on T cells in Graves' hyperthyroidism and ophthalmopathy.

The sample consisted of peripheral blood mononuclear cells (PBMCs), taken at new diagnosis, from a patient treated with antithyroid drugs. These receptor sequences come from a woman aged 25 to 39 with Graves disease.

This clonotype came up many times. The rearrangement uses TRBV19 and TRBJ1-1, with TRBD1 as a possible D gene (5 bases). V lost 5 bases, J lost 5 bases, and 15 bases lay in between. The CDR3 totals 14 residues. From germline, CDR1 is LNHDA and CDR2 SQIVND (reference sequence). The CDR3 region is CASSPHNGQTEAFF. The CDR3 DNA follows: TGTGCCAGTAGTCCCCACAATGGACAAACTGAAGCTTTCTTT.

This clonotype was seen repeatedly, ten times or more. J is TRBJ2-2 and V is TRBV9, with D unclear. V gave up 0 bases and J gave up 6 bases, with 3 bases separating them. Looked up from germline, CDR1 is SGDLS and CDR2 is YYNGEE. This CDR3 is built from 12 residues. The CDR3 is CASSVAPGELFF. CDR3 nucleotides: TGTGCCAGCAGCGTAGCCCCCGGGGAGCTGTTTTTT.

This clonotype was picked up one time. The chain joins TRBV2 to TRBJ1-5; D might be TRBD1 (5 bases). Germline CDR1 is SNHLY and CDR2 is FYNNEI. Trimming stripped 1 base from V and 4 bases from J, with 8 bases between. CDR3 length equals 14 residues. The CDR3 DNA reads as TGTGCCAGCAGTGAAGGACAGCCGAATCAGCCCCAGCATTTT. Translation: CASSEGQPNQPQHF.

This clonotype was detected ten times or more. This sequence joins TRBV12-3 or TRBV12-4 and TRBJ2-2; TRBD2 agrees at 12 bases. V gave up 6 bases and J gave up 6 bases; unmatched junction bases: 5. The CDR3 totals 15 residues. This CDR3 is CASSPSGGASGELFF. The CDR3, as DNA: TGTGCCAGCAGCCCTAGCGGGGGGGCCTCCGGGGAGCTGTTTTTT.

This clonotype was recorded many times. The V and J genes are TRBV2 and TRBJ1-2; 7 bases agree with TRBD1. V was clipped by 2 bases and J by 8 bases; unmatched bases: 11. The CDR3 runs to 15 residues. Germline V gives CDR1 SNHLY, CDR2 FYNNEI. The CDR3 reads CASSESGRGGRGYTF. As DNA, the CDR3 is TGTGCCAGCAGTGAATCGGGCAGAGGGGGCCGGGGCTACACCTTC.

V is TRBV6-2 or TRBV6-3 and J is TRBJ2-5; possible D gene TRBD2, 6 bases. This CDR3 comprises 14 residues. V shed 5 bases and J shed 4 bases, with 14 bases lying between them. Germline-derived CDR1 and CDR2 are MNHEY and SVGEGT. CDR3 loop: CASSKGSRGETQYF. CDR3 nucleotide sequence: TGTGCCAGCAGTAAGGGCTCGCGGGGAGAGACCCAGTACTTC.

This clonotype occurred many times. The chain recombines TRBV20-1 with TRBJ2-1; 10 nucleotides line up with TRBD2. With 0 bases clipped from V and 6 bases from J, the junction kept 5 bases outside the gene matches. CDR1 and CDR2 from the germline V gene are DFQATT and SNEGSKA (reference sequence). CDR3 size: 15 residues. The CDR3: CSARDRASGSNEQFF. The CDR3 region has the DNA TGCAGTGCTAGAGACAGAGCTAGCGGGAGCAATGAGCAGTTCTTC.

This clonotype came up many times. The gene calls are TRBV2 and TRBJ2-1; D perhaps matches TRBD2 (5 bases). The CDR3 loop spans 13 amino acids. The V gene lost 5 bases and the J gene lost 10 bases, with 15 bases spanning the gap. Germline CDR1 is SNHLY and CDR2 is FYNNEI. The CDR3 region has the DNA TGTGCCAGCAGTTTTGGAGGAGCACCCGAGCAGTTCTTC. This gives the protein CASSFGGAPEQFF.

This clonotype has at least ten counts. The V call is TRBV10-3, the J call TRBJ2-7; D perhaps matches TRBD1 (5 bases). This CDR3 comprises 13 residues. Germline CDR1 and CDR2: ENHRY and SYGVKD. V dropped 3 bases and J dropped 5 bases, with 11 bases sitting between them. CDR3 sequence: CAISDGASDEQYF. DNA for the CDR3: TGTGCCATCAGTGATGGGGCCTCTGACGAGCAGTACTTC.

This clonotype was seen many times. The genes are TRBV20-1 and TRBJ1-5, with D possibly matching TRBD1 (6 bases). Per germline, CDR1 DFQATT and CDR2 SNEGSKA (reference sequence). The CDR3 has 16 amino acids. Trimming took off 5 bases at V and 1 base at J, with 18 bases between the two ends. CDR3 coding DNA: TGCAGTGCTCCACACCCCGGGAGGGGGAGCAATCAGCCCCAGCATTTT. Translation gives CSAPHPGRGSNQPQHF.

The chain recombines TRBV9 with TRBJ1-5, with 8 bases lining up with TRBD1. CDR3 size: 15 residues. Germline CDR1 SGDLS, CDR2 YYNGEE. After removal of 4 bases from V and 4 bases from J, the junction contained 7 bases not matched to a gene. DNA for the CDR3: TGTGCCAGCAGCTCCGGACAGGGAGGTAATCAGCCCCAGCATTTT. Its translation: CASSSGQGGNQPQHF. Based on the CDR3 plus reference TRBV9 and TRBJ1-5, the full variable domain is DSGVTQTPKHLITATGQRVTLRCSPRSGDLSVYWYQQSLDQGLQFLIQYYNGEERAKGNILERFSAQQFPDLHSELNLSSLELGDSALYFCASSSGQGGNQPQHFGDGTRLSIL.

The table lists this clonotype with many counts. V and J are TRBV12-5 and TRBJ2-2, with D unclear. V was trimmed by 0 bases and J by 5 bases, leaving 19 bases between them. This CDR3 is built from 18 residues. CDR1 and CDR2 from the germline V gene are LGHNT and FRNRAP. Written as DNA, the CDR3 is TGTGCTAGTGGTTTGGTACTGGGCCGCGCTGAACAAACCGGGGAGCTGTTTTTT. It encodes CASGLVLGRAEQTGELFF.

This clonotype was seen many times. The V gene is TRBV27, the J gene TRBJ1-1; TRBD1 matches at 8 bases. Germline lookup yields CDR1 MNHEY and CDR2 SMNVEV (reference sequence). The CDR3 has 15 residues. The V gene end was trimmed by 5 bases and the J gene end by 4 bases; junction bases not matched to a gene: 9. CDR3 sequence: CASSPTGTGGTEAFF. CDR3 bases: TGTGCCAGCAGTCCTACCGGGACAGGTGGCACTGAAGCTTTCTTT.

This clonotype was counted many times. The V gene is TRBV11-2, the J gene TRBJ2-1; TRBD2 aligns across 7 bases. The V gene's germline CDR1 is SGHAT and CDR2 FQNNGV. The CDR3 runs to 14 residues. V dropped 4 bases and J dropped 8; count of bases not matched to a gene: 8. Here the CDR3 DNA reads TGTGCCAGCAGCTCAGCGGGGCACATTTATGAGCAGTTCTTC. Protein product: CASSSAGHIYEQFF.

The chain couples TRBV6-2 or TRBV6-3 to TRBJ2-2, with 11 nucleotides matching TRBD2. Germline trimming cut 0 bases from V and 1 base from J; bases unmatched to any gene: 10. CDR1 is MNHEY and CDR2 is SVGEGT in the germline V gene. The CDR3 extends over 20 amino acids. Here the CDR3 DNA reads TGTGCCAGCAGTTACTCGACGTTCCGGACTAGCGGGCTGAACACCGGGGAGCTGTTTTTT. Its translation is CASSYSTFRTSGLNTGELFF.

This clonotype was found many times. The chain links TRBV30 to TRBJ2-1; TRBD1 aligns across 10 bases. Trimming at V came to 0 bases and at J to 7 bases, leaving 0 bases not matched to a gene. Germline loops: CDR1 GTSNPN, CDR2 SVGIG (reference sequence). The CDR3 loop spans 13 amino acids. The CDR3 spells CAWSVDRGNEQFF. The CDR3 coding sequence is TGTGCCTGGAGTGTGGACAGGGGGAATGAGCAGTTCTTC.

This clonotype was observed many times. This CDR3 is CASRGLTDTQYF. In DNA form, the CDR3 reads TGTGCCAGCAGGGGCTTGACAGATACGCAGTATTTT. The J gene is TRBJ2-3, the V gene TRBV2; D uncertain. The germline V gene has CDR1 SNHLY and CDR2 FYNNEI. The length of the CDR3 is 12 residues. V was shortened by 6 bases and J by 3 bases, with 7 bases between the two germline ends.

Regarding this clonotype: A much larger clone lies one base from this, so it may be a read error. The rearrangement links TRBV27 to TRBJ2-2; TRBD1 matches 11 bases. CDR1 MNHEY and CDR2 SMNVEV come from the germline V gene (reference sequence). This CDR3 region has 16 residues. CDR3 in DNA: TGTGTCAGCAGTTTATCACCGGGACAGGGGGCCGGGGAGCTGTTTTTT. Translating it yields CVSSLSPGQGAGELFF.

This clonotype was recorded at least ten times. The chain is built from TRBV6-1 and TRBJ1-5; tentative D call: TRBD1 (5 bases). V was cut by 8 bases and J by 1 base, with 15 bases left in between. Germline V gene lookup returns CDR1 MNHNS and CDR2 SASEGT. The CDR3 consists of 15 residues. The CDR3 loop reads CASVAGDYSNQPQHF. CDR3 nucleotide sequence: TGTGCCAGCGTGGCCGGGGACTACAGCAATCAGCCCCAGCATTTT.

This clonotype showed up many times. This rearrangement joins TRBV29-1 to TRBJ1-1; no definite D call. The V end was cut by 5 bases, the J end by 4 bases, with 14 bases between. This CDR3 has 13 amino acids. Germline lookup yields CDR1 SQVTM and CDR2 ANQGSEA. The CDR3 region has the DNA TGCAGCGTTCGGGCTGCTATGGGCACTGAAGCTTTCTTT. It codes for CSVRAAMGTEAFF.

Regarding this clonotype: The germline gene is not matched at one end of the junction; a read error may be the cause. CDR3 DNA sequence: TGCGCCAGCAGCTTGCGGGCGCGCCACCCTAGCGGTGATCAGTGCTTC. It specifies CASSLRARHPSGDQCF. The genes are TRBV5-1 and TRBJ2-1; TRBD2 aligns across 7 bases. Per germline, CDR1 SGHRS and CDR2 YFSETQ. The CDR3 runs 16 residues.

This clonotype was detected ten times or more. J is TRBJ2-5 and V is TRBV9; TRBD1 aligns across 8 bases. J was trimmed by 4 bases and V by 3 bases; bases with no gene match: 5. Germline V gene sequence: CDR1 SGDLS, CDR2 YYNGEE. This CDR3 is 14 amino acids long. Here the CDR3 DNA reads TGTGCCAGCAGCGCGACAGGGGCCGGAGAGACCCAGTACTTC. It yields the protein CASSATGAGETQYF.

The rearrangement uses TRBV12-3 or TRBV12-4 and TRBJ1-4; D call uncertain. V was cut by 3 bases and J by 0 bases, with 11 bases left in between. The CDR3 runs to 16 residues. The CDR3 spells CASSLGWGATNEKLFF. CDR3 nucleotide sequence: TGTGCCAGCAGTTTGGGATGGGGTGCAACTAATGAAAAACTGTTTTTT.

This CDR3 reads CASSVGPEKDGYTF. The CDR3 nucleotides are TGTGCCAGCAGCGTAGGGCCGGAGAAGGATGGCTACACCTTC. The gene calls are TRBV9 and TRBJ1-2, with D uncertain. The CDR3 sequence is 14 residues long. Germline values: CDR1 SGDLS, CDR2 YYNGEE. V shed 0 bases and J shed 6 bases, with 12 bases lying between them.

This clonotype was detected ten times or more. V gene TRBV5-1 combines with J gene TRBJ2-7; no reliable D call. V was trimmed by 0 bases and J by 5 bases, leaving 18 bases between them. This CDR3 is built from 16 residues. Germline-derived CDR1 and CDR2 are SGHRS and YFSETQ. CDR3 sequence: CASSLDPPDAINEQYF. As DNA, the CDR3 is TGCGCCAGCAGCTTGGATCCCCCCGACGCGATCAACGAGCAGTACTTC.

Points on this clonotype: Mismatch with germline at one junction end may stem from a read error. The CDR3 coding sequence is TGTGCCAACAGTATCCGGGGCGAGCAGTACTTC. Translating gives CANSIRGEQYF. This chain joins TRBV12-3 or TRBV12-4 and TRBJ2-7, with D possibly TRBD2 on 5 matching bases. The CDR3 spans 11 residues.

In its sample, this clonotype was seen many times. The rearrangement uses TRBV7-9 and TRBJ1-2, with D tentatively TRBD1 (5 bases). CDR1 and CDR2 (germline): SEHNR, FQNEAQ (reference sequence). The CDR3 is 16 residues long. Trimming stripped 2 bases from V and 3 bases from J, with 16 bases between. The CDR3 reads CASSLRLGPRDYGYTF. Here the CDR3 DNA reads TGTGCCAGCAGCTTACGATTGGGGCCGAGGGACTATGGCTACACCTTC. Using reference TRBV7-9 and TRBJ1-2 for the parts outside the CDR3, the full variable domain is DTGVSQNPRHKITKRGQNVTFRCDPISEHNRLYWYRQTLGQGPEFLTYFQNEAQLEKSRLLSDRFSAERPKGSFSTLEIQRTEQGDSAMYLCASSLRLGPRDYGYTFGSGTRLTVV.

This chain uses TRBV5-1 with TRBJ2-3; TRBD2 matches at 9 bases. The length of the CDR3 is 16 residues. CDR1 and CDR2 (germline): SGHRS, YFSETQ. V lost 1 base and J lost 0; bases outside the gene matches: 3. The CDR3 sequence is CASSLTSGPSTDTQYF. CDR3 nucleotides: TGCGCCAGCAGCTTGACTAGCGGGCCTAGCACAGATACGCAGTATTTT.